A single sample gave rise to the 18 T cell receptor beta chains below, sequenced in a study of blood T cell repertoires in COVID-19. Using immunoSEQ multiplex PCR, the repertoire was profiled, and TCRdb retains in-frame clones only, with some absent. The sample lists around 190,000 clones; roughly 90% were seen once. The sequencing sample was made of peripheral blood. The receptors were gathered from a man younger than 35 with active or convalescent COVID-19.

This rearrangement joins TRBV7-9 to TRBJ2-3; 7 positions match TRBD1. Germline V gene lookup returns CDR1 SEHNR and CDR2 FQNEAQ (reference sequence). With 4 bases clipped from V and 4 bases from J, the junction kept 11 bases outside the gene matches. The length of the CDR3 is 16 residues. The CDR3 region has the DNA TGTGCCAGCAGCTCATCCTACAGGGGTTTTGCAGATACGCAGTATTTT. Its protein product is CASSSSYRGFADTQYF.

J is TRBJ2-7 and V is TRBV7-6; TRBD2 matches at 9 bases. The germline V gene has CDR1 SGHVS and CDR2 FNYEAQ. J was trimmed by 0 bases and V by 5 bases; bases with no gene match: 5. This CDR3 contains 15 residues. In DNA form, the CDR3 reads TGTGCCAGCAGCAAACTAGCGGGTAGCTCCTACGAGCAGTACTTC. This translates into CASSKLAGSSYEQYF.

The CDR3 loop reads CASSQDGSVGLAGGLGTGELFF. The CDR3, as DNA: TGTGCCAGCAGCCAGGACGGGAGTGTGGGACTAGCGGGAGGATTGGGCACCGGGGAGCTGTTTTTT. The rearrangement links TRBV4-2 to TRBJ2-2, with TRBD2 identical over 15 bases. CDR1 is LGHNA and CDR2 is YNFKEQ in the germline V gene. V lost 3 bases to trimming and J lost 4 bases; unmatched junction nucleotides: 18. This CDR3 is built from 22 residues.

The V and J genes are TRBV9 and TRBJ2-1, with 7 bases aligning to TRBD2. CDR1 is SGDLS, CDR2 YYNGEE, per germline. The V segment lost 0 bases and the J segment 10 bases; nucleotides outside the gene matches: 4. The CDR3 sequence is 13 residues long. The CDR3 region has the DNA TGTGCCAGCAGCGTAGCTGACGGGGGGGAGCAGTTCTTC. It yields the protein CASSVADGGEQFF.

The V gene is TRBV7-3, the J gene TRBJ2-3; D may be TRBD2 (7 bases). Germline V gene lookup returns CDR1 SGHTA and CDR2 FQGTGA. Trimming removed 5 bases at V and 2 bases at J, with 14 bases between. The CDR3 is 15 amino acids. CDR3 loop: CASSPLGGPTDTQYF. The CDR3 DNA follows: TGTGCCAGCAGCCCCCTGGGGGGGCCCACAGATACGCAGTATTTT.

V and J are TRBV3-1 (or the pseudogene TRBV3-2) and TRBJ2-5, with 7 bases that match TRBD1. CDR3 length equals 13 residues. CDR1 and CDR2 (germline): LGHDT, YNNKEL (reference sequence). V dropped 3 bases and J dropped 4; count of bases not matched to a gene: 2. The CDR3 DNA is TGTGCCAGCAGCCAGACAGGGCTAGAGACCCAGTACTTC. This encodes CASSQTGLETQYF.

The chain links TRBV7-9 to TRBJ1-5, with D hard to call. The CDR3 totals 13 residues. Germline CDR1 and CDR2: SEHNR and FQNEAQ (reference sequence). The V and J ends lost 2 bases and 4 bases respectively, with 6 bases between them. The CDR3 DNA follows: TGTGCCAGCAGCTTAAATATTAATCAGCCCCAGCATTTT. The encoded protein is CASSLNINQPQHF.

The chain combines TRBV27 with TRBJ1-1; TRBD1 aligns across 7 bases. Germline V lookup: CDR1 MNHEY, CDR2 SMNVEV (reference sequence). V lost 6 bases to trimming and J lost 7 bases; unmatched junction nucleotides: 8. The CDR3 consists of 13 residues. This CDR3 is CASSLGGAGEAFF. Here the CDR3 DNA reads TGTGCCAGCAGCCTAGGGGGCGCAGGTGAAGCTTTCTTT.

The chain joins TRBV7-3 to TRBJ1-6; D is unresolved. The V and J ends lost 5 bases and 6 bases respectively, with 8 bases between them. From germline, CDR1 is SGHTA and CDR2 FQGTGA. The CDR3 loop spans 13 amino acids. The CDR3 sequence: CASSIQSNSPLHF. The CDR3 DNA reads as TGTGCCAGCAGCATACAAAGTAATTCACCCCTCCACTTT.

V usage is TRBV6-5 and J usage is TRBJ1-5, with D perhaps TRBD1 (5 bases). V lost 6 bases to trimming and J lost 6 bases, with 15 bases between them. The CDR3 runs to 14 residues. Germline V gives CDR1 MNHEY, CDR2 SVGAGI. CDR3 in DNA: TGTGCCAGCAGCGCGGGACGGAGAGGTCAGCCCCAGCATTTT. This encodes CASSAGRRGQPQHF.

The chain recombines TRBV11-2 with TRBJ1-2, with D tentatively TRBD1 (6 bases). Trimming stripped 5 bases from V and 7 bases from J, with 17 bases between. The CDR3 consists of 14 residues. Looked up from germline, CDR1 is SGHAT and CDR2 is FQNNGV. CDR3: CASSPQTGLSGYTF. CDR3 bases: TGTGCCAGCAGCCCACAGACAGGATTGTCTGGCTACACCTTC.

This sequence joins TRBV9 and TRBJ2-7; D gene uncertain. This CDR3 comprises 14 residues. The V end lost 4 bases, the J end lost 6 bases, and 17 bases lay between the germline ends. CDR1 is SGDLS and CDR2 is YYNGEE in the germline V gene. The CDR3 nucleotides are TGTGCCAGCAGCCCCCAACTGGCGGTGGGCGAGCAGTACTTC. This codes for CASSPQLAVGEQYF.

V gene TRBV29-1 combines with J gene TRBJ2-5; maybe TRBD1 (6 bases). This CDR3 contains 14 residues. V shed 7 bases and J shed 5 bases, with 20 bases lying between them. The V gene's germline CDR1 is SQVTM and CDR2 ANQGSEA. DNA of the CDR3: TGCAGCGCCGATTTGACAGGAGTAGGGGAGACCCAGTACTTC. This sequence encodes CSADLTGVGETQYF.

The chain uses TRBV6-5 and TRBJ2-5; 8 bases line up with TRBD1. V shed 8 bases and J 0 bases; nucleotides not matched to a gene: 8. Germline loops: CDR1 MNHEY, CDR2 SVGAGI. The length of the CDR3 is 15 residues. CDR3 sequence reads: CASSGQGKYQETQYF. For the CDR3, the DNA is TGTGCCAGCTCCGGACAGGGAAAGTACCAAGAGACCCAGTACTTC.

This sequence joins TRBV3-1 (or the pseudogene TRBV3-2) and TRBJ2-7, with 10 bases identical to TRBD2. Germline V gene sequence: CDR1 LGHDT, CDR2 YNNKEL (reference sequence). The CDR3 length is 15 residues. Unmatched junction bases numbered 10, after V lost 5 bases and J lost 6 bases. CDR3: CASSFELAGRGEQYF. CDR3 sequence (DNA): TGTGCCAGCAGCTTCGAACTAGCGGGGCGGGGCGAGCAGTACTTC.

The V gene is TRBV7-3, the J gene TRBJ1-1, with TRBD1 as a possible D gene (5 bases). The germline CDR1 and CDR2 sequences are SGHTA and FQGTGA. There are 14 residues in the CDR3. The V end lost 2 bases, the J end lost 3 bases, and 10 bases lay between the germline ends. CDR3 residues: CASSLALGDTEAFF. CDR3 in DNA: TGTGCCAGCAGCTTAGCCCTAGGGGACACTGAAGCTTTCTTT.

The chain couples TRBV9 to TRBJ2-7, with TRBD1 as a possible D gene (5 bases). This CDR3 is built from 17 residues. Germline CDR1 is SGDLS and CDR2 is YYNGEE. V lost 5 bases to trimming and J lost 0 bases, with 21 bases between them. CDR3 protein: CASSPDQGLPSSYEQYF. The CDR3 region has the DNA TGTGCCAGCAGTCCGGACCAGGGTCTCCCCAGCTCCTACGAGCAGTACTTC.

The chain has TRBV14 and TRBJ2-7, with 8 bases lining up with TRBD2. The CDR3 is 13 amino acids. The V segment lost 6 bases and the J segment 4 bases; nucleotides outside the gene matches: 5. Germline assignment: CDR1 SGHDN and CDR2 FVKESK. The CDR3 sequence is CASSRGGLYEQYF. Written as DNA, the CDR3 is TGTGCCAGCAGTCGGGGGGGGCTATACGAGCAGTACTTC.